The clone carrying this T cell receptor beta chain was detected only once. Profiled with immunoSEQ multiplex PCR; TCRdb holds only in-frame clones, not every one. The data show fewer than 35,000 clones, 77% seen once. Germline lookup yields CDR1 SGHRS and CDR2 YFSETQ. Trimming took off 1 base at V and 5 bases at J, with 19 bases between the two ends. CDR3 length: 16 amino acids. This entry is derived from a study of sequential checkpoint blockade in melanoma. Whole-study context: Patients were randomized 1:1 to nivolumab-then-ipilimumab or ipilimumab-then-nivolumab first-line. Maintenance nivolumab came after either treatment sequence.

Treatment denoted: randomized to nivolumab then ipilimumab (arm A) or the reverse (arm B). Live CD3+CD8+ CD19− CD56− cells were sorted from PBMCs. This specimen consisted of CD8+ T cells sorted from blood (inferred from file names), obtained from a patient given nivolumab and ipilimumab in sequence. V gene TRBV5-1 combines with J gene TRBJ2-7, with D possibly TRBD2 on 6 matching bases. The clonotype originates from a human donor with melanoma. In nucleotides, the CDR3 is TGCGCCAGCAGCTTGTTCCCCGCAGGGAGGTCCGACGAGCAGTACTTC. The encoded protein is CASSLFPAGRSDEQYF.